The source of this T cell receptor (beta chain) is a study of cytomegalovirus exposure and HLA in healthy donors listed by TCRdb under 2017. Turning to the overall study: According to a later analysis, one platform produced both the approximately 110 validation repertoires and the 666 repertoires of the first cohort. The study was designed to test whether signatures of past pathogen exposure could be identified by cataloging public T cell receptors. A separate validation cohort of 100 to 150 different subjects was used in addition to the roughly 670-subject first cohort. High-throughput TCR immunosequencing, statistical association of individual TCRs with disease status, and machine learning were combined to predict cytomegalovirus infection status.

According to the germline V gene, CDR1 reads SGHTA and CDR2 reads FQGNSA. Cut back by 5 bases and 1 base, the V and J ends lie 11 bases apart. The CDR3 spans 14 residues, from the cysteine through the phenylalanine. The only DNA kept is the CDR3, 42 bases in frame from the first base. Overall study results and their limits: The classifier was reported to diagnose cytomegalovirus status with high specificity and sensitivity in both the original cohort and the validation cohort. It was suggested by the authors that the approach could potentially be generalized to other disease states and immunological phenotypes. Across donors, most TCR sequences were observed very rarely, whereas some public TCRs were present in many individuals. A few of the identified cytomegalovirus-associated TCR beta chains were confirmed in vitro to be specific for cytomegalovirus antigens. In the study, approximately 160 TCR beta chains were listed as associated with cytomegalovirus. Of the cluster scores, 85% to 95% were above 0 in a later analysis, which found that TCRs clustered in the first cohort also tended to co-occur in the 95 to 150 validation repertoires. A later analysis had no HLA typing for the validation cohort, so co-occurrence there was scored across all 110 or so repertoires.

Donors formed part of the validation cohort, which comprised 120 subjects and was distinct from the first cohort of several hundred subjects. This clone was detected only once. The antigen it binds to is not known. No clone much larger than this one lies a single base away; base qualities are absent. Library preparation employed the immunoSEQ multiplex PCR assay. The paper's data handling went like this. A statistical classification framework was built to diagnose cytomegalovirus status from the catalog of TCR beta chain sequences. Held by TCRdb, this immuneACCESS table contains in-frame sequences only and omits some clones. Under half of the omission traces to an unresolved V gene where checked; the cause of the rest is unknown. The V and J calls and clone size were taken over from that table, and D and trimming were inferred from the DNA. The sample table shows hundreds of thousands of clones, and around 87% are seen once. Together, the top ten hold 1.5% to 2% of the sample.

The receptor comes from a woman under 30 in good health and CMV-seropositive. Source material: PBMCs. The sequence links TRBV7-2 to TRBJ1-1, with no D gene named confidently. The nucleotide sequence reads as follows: TGTGCCAGCAGCCCTCGGGGAGGGAACACTGAAGCTTTCTTT. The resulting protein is CASSPRGGNTEAFF.